This TCR beta chain was captured by sequencing in a study of beta chain features in type 1 diabetes. Study observations and caveats: Sequencing the cDNA could make cells with high TCR expression show up more than they should. Among patients with Type 1 diabetes, TCRB CDR3s were moderately but significantly shorter in every one of the four CD4+ subsets.

Remarks on this clone: Its antigen remains unidentified.

Of the isolated RNA, all was reverse transcribed, and so the sequenced material was expressed TCRB transcripts. TCRdb's copy holds only in-frame clones and misses some; the assay was immunoSEQ multiplex PCR. This table has 300,000 to 350,000 clones, roughly 12% appearing once. This receptor was obtained from a woman aged 18-30 years with type 1 diabetes. Specimen: naive CD4+ T cells from blood.

CDR3 sequence reads: CASSQGAGFAYGYTF. The CDR3 DNA follows: TGTGCCAGCAGCCAAGGGGCAGGGTTTGCCTATGGCTACACCTTC. V is TRBV14 and J is TRBJ1-2; D perhaps matches TRBD1 (5 bases). V dropped 1 base and J dropped 4 bases, with 13 bases sitting between them. Germline assignment: CDR1 SGHDN and CDR2 FVKESK. This CDR3 is 15 amino acids long.